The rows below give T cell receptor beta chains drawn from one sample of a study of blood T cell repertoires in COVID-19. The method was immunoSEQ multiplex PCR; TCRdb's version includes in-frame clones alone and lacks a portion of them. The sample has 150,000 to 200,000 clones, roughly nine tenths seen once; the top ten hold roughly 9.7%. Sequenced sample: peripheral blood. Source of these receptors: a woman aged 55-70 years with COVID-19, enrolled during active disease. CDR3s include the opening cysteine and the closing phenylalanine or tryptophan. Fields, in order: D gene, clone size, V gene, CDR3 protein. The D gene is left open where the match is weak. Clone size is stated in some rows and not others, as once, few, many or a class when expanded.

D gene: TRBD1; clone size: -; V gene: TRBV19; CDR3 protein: CASSSLDRGRADTQYF
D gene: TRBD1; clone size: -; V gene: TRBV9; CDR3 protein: CASSVGSGGQKLFF
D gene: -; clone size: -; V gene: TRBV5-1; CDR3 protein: CASSLVKGPPLHF
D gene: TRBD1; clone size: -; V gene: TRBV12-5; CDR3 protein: CASGRDRDRDTGELFF
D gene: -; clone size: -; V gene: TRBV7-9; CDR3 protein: CASSPGGPEAFF
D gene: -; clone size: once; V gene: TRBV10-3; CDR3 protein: CAISLSGSYNEQFF
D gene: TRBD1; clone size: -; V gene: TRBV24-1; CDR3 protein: CATTGQGAEGYTF
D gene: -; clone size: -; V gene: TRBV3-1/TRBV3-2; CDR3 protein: CASSSLAYSAEDTQYF
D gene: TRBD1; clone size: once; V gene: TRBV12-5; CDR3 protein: CASALDRGREKLFF
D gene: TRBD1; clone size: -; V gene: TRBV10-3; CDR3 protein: CAISEDRGLAGYTF
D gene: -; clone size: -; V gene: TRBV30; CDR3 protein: CAWSWQGGGIQYF
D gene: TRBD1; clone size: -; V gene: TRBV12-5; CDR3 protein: CASGLAPGQGHGYTF
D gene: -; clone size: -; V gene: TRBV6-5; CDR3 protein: CASRNTRRTFEYF
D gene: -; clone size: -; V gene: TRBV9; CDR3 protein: CASSVGGTHNYGYTF
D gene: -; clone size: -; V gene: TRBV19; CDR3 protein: CASSISPRGNYGYTF
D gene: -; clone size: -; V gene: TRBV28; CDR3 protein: CSGTFARGDTQYF
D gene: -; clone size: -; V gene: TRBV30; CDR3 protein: CAWSVTGDTEQFF
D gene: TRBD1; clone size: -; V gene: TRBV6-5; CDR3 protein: CASSYSGTGYETQYF
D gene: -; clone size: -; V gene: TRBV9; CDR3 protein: CASSVYSNQPQHF
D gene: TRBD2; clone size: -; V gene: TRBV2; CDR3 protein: CARGGTSAYEQYF
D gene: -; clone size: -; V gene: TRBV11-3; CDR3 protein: CASSFAGWEAYMDTEAFF
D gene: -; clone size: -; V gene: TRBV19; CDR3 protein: CASSEGANQPQHF
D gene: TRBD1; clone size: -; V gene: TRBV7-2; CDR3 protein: CASSSAGTGWDEQYF
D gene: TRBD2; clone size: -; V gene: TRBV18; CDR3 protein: CASSPLAGGPDEQYF
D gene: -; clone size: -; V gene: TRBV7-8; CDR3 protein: CASSPRDSTYEQYF
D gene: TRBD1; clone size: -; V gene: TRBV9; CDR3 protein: CASSPRTGRDGSPLHF
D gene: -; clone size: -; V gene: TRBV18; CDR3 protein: CASSLTWNTEAFF
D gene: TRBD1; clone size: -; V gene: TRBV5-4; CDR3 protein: CASSHRQGIGYGYTF
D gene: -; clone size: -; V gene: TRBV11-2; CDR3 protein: CASSLGQASVLEQYF
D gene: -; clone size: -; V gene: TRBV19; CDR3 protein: CASKEGGATDTQYF
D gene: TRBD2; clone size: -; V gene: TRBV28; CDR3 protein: CASERASGFYEQYF
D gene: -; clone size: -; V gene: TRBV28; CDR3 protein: CASSLWGRAETQYF
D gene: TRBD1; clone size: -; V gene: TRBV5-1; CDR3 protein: CASSLDTGGRQPQHF
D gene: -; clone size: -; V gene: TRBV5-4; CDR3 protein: CASSLAGDDYGYTF
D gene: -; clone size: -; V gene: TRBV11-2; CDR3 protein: CASSSPLTDTQYF
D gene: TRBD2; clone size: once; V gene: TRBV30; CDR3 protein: CAWSEGLAGEYEQYF
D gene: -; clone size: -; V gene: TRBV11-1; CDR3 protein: CASSRNGQFQETQYF
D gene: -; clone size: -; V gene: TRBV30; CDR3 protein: CAWRSAGDYNEQFF
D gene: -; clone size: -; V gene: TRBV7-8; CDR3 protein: CASSLVWTEVEKLFF
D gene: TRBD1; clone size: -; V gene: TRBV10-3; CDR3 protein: CAKRAGGRDGYTF
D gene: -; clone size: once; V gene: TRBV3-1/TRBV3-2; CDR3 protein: CASSQDRAGYGYTF
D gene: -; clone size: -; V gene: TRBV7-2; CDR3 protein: CASSPGGDRVKQYF
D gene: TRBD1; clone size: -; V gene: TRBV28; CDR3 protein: CASSWDRVNTEAFF
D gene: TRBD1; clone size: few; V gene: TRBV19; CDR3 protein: CASSISGQWPHEQYF
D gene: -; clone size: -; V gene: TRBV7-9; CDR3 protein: CASSRGQWGNTIYF
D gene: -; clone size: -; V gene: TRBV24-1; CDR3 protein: CATNPGSPEQYF
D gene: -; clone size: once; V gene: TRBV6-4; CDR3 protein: CASSGTNTGELFF
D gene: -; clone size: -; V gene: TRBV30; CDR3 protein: CAWTLAFSYEQYF